One sample yielded the 28 T cell receptor beta chains listed below, sequenced in a study of shared T cell receptors in the human thymus. The data were produced by immunoSEQ multiplex PCR, yet TCRdb's version contains in-frame clones alone and is incomplete. The sample lists fewer than 700,000 clones; more than 75% were seen once. This sample was shared with a second study, whose subject was human thymus T cells.

Sequencing was done on a sample of thymocytes. The receptors derive from a boy in the first two years of life with a congenital heart defect.

This sequence joins TRBV20-1 and TRBJ2-7; D unresolved. The J call may be faulty, since TRBJ2-5 better matches the DNA end. CDR1 is DFQATT, CDR2 SNEGSKA, per germline (reference sequence). The CDR3 is made up of 11 amino acids. DNA for the CDR3: TGCAGTGCTAGAGTAGGAGAGACCCAGTACTTC. It is translated as CSARVGETQYF.

Only a few counts were recorded for this clone. The same CDR3 arises from other DNA sequences in this sample as well. This rearrangement joins TRBV28 to TRBJ1-2; a weak D match, TRBD1 (6 bases). Deletions cut 5 bases from V and 2 bases from J, with 9 bases between. The CDR3 has 13 amino acids. The germline CDR1 and CDR2 sequences are MDHEN and SYDVKM. CDR3: CASSPTGNYGYTF. Here the CDR3 DNA reads TGTGCCAGCAGTCCAACAGGGAACTATGGCTACACCTTC.

The chain recombines TRBV5-3 with TRBJ2-1; perhaps TRBD1 as D (8 bases). TRBV5-3 qualifies as an ORF whose function is uncertain. Trimming took off 4 bases at V and 5 bases at J, with 37 bases between the two ends. The CDR3 covers 22 residues. The CDR3 nucleotides read TGTGCCAGAAGCCGGAGGAGGGGGGGGCGGACAGGGCTCGGGACCTACCACAATGAGCAGTTCTTC. This codes for CARSRRRGGRTGLGTYHNEQFF.

V and J are TRBV19 and TRBJ2-3; 9 positions match TRBD2. Germline CDR1 and CDR2: LNHDA and SQIVND (reference sequence). This CDR3 is built from 14 residues. Unmatched junction bases numbered 6, after V lost 5 bases and J lost 6 bases. CDR3 region: CASSGGRAQDTQYF. CDR3 nucleotide sequence: TGTGCCAGTAGTGGCGGGAGGGCACAGGATACGCAGTATTTT. The full variable domain, its missing parts supplied by reference TRBV19 and TRBJ2-3, is DGGITQSPKYLFRKEGQNVTLSCEQNLNHDAMYWYRQDPGQGLRLIYYSQIVNDFQKGDIAEGYSVSREKKESFPLTVTSAQKNPTAFYLCASSGGRAQDTQYFGPGTRLTVL.

The CDR3 protein is CASSSGQAGNTIYF. The CDR3 region has the DNA TGTGCCAGCAGCTCGGGACAGGCGGGAAACACCATATATTTT. The rearrangement joins TRBV2 to TRBJ1-3; TRBD1 matches at 8 bases. V trimming: 6 bases; J trimming: 4 bases; junction bases outside the gene matches: 5. Germline V gene lookup returns CDR1 SNHLY and CDR2 FYNNEI. The CDR3 extends over 14 amino acids.

J is TRBJ2-2 and V is TRBV25-1; tentative D call: TRBD1 (6 bases). The germline CDR1 and CDR2 sequences are MGHDK and SYGVNS. The length of the CDR3 is 15 residues. The V gene lost 0 bases and the J gene lost 9 bases, with 14 bases spanning the gap. The CDR3 loop reads CASSEYIQGQRELFF. The CDR3, as DNA: TGTGCCAGCAGTGAATATATTCAGGGACAAAGGGAGCTGTTTTTT.

CDR3 in DNA: TGTGCCAGCAGGGAAGGGGCGGCCTACGAGCAGTACTTC. Protein sequence: CASREGAAYEQYF. The rearrangement links TRBV6-6 to TRBJ2-7; perhaps TRBD1 as D (5 bases). Trimming stripped 6 bases from V and 2 bases from J, with 11 bases between. The V gene's germline CDR1 is MNHNY and CDR2 SVGAGI (reference sequence). This CDR3 comprises 13 residues.

The rearrangement uses TRBV7-6 and TRBJ2-2; possible D gene TRBD1, 5 bases. There are 16 residues in the CDR3. Germline CDR1 is SGHVS and CDR2 is FNYEAQ. Trimming took 0 bases from V and 2 from J, leaving 10 bases between them. The CDR3 DNA follows: TGTGCCAGCAGCTTAGCGGACAAAGACAACACCGGGGAGCTGTTTTTT. This sequence encodes CASSLADKDNTGELFF. Based on the CDR3 plus reference TRBV7-6 and TRBJ2-2, the full variable domain is GAGVSQSPRYKVTKRGQDVALRCDPISGHVSLYWYRQALGQGPEFLTYFNYEAQQDKSGLPNDRFSAERPEGSISTLTIQRTEQRDSAMYRCASSLADKDNTGELFFGEGSRLTVL.

This clone was seen just once. The CDR3: CASRSGQGYEQYF. The CDR3 DNA reads as TGTGCCAGCAGGTCAGGACAGGGTTACGAGCAGTACTTC. The rearrangement links TRBV6-1 to TRBJ2-7, with 8 bases that match TRBD1. The CDR3 consists of 13 residues. V was clipped by 6 bases and J by 4 bases; unmatched bases: 5. CDR1 is MNHNS and CDR2 is SASEGT in the germline V gene.

The genes are TRBV19 and TRBJ1-2; 8 bases agree with TRBD1. This CDR3 has 11 amino acids. Germline-derived CDR1 and CDR2 are LNHDA and SQIVND (reference sequence). V trimming: 11 bases; J trimming: 4 bases; junction bases outside the gene matches: 3. The CDR3: CAGQGSYGYTF. The CDR3 DNA is TGTGCCGGACAGGGATCCTATGGCTACACCTTC.

The CDR3 nucleotides read TGTGCCAGCAGCTTACCCGATAGCGGGATCTCCTACGAGCAGTACTTC. Translation gives CASSLPDSGISYEQYF. This sequence joins TRBV5-4 and TRBJ2-7, with 8 bases matching TRBD2. CDR1 and CDR2 (germline): SGHNT, YYREEE (reference sequence). CDR3 length: 16 residues. The trim removed 2 bases at V and 0 bases at J, leaving 7 bases unmatched.

The CDR3 nucleotides read TGTGCCTGGAGTACTCGACAGGGGGATCAGCCCCAGCATTTT. Its protein is CAWSTRQGDQPQHF. This chain joins TRBV30 and TRBJ1-5, with 9 nucleotides matching TRBD1. Germline V CDR1 and CDR2: GTSNPN, SVGIG (reference sequence). V trimming: 2 bases; J trimming: 5 bases; junction bases outside the gene matches: 4. This CDR3 has 14 amino acids.

The chain carries TRBV10-1 and TRBJ2-1; 11 bases agree with TRBD2. The CDR3 consists of 17 residues. Germline CDR1 reads WNHNN; CDR2 reads SYGVQD (reference sequence). With V trimmed by 3 bases and J by 2 bases, 6 bases remained unmatched. The CDR3 DNA sequence: TGCGCCAGCAGTGACCCATTAGCGGGAGGGGCCTACAATGAGCAGTTCTTC. Its protein is CASSDPLAGGAYNEQFF.

This chain joins TRBV19 and TRBJ1-2; D call uncertain. The CDR3 has 14 residues. The V gene's germline CDR1 is LNHDA and CDR2 SQIVND (reference sequence). The V end lost 3 bases, the J end lost 8 bases, and 16 bases lay between the germline ends. CDR3 loop: CASSMGRSRWGYTF. The CDR3 DNA follows: TGTGCCAGTAGTATGGGCAGGTCAAGATGGGGCTACACCTTC.

The V call is TRBV14, the J call TRBJ2-7, with TRBD2 identical over 8 bases. CDR1 is SGHDN and CDR2 is FVKESK in the germline V gene. The CDR3 consists of 17 residues. With 0 bases clipped from V and 2 bases from J, the junction kept 9 bases outside the gene matches. As DNA, the CDR3 is TGTGCCAGCAGCCAAGATAGTAACGGCGGGGGGACCTACGAGCAGTACTTC. Protein sequence: CASSQDSNGGGTYEQYF.

This CDR3 is CASSPVSVAEDTEAFF. CDR3 DNA: TGTGCCAGCAGCCCCGTGAGTGTGGCGGAGGACACTGAAGCTTTCTTT. The chain recombines TRBV11-2 with TRBJ1-1; D uncertain. The length of the CDR3 is 16 residues. V was trimmed by 5 bases and J by 3 bases, leaving 19 bases between them. CDR1 is SGHAT and CDR2 is FQNNGV in the germline V gene.

This clone was seen a single time. This chain uses TRBV18 with TRBJ2-7; 15 bases map to TRBD2. The V gene end was trimmed by 1 base and the J gene end by 6 bases; junction bases not matched to a gene: 4. CDR1 KGHSH and CDR2 LQKENI come from the germline V gene. This CDR3 contains 16 residues. CDR3 in DNA: TGTGCCAGCTCACCACGGACTAGCGGGAGGGCAAGCGAGCAGTACTTC. Translating it yields CASSPRTSGRASEQYF. The variable domain in full, completed from reference TRBV18 and TRBJ2-7, reads NAGVMQNPRHLVRRRGQEARLRCSPMKGHSHVYWYRQLPEEGLKFMVYLQKENIIDESGMPKERFSAEFPKEGPSILRIQQVVRGDSAAYFCASSPRTSGRASEQYFGPGTRLTVT.

V usage is TRBV25-1 and J usage is TRBJ1-4; a possible D gene is TRBD1 (5 bases). This CDR3 has 17 amino acids. The V gene lost 6 bases and the J gene lost 8 bases, with 25 bases spanning the gap. CDR1 MGHDK and CDR2 SYGVNS come from the germline V gene. CDR3 in DNA: TGTGCCAGCAGGGAACGGCCCCGCCAGGGCTTAGGGGAAAAACTGTTTTTT. The encoded protein is CASRERPRQGLGEKLFF.

The rearrangement links TRBV6-1 to TRBJ2-6; TRBD1 aligns across 7 bases. Germline CDR1 and CDR2: MNHNS and SASEGT. With 1 base clipped from V and 0 bases from J, the junction kept 3 bases outside the gene matches. The CDR3 totals 17 residues. Here the CDR3 DNA reads TGTGCCAGCAGTGAAGTCAGGGGGTCCTCTGGGGCCAACGTCCTGACTTTC. This translates into CASSEVRGSSGANVLTF.

The chain links TRBV4-1 to TRBJ2-3; 10 bases fit TRBD2. This CDR3 contains 19 residues. Germline V gene data show CDR1 as MGHRA and CDR2 as YSYEKL. Trimming at V came to 0 bases and at J to 0 bases, leaving 9 bases not matched to a gene. The CDR3 is CASSQDNLETSGSTDTQYF. CDR3 DNA: TGCGCCAGCAGCCAAGATAATTTGGAGACTAGCGGGAGCACAGATACGCAGTATTTT.

This clone was detected only once. The chain joins TRBV15 to TRBJ1-2; no clear D. From germline, CDR1 is LNHNV and CDR2 YYDKDF (reference sequence). The CDR3 totals 17 residues. V lost 1 base, J lost 7 bases, and 22 bases lay in between. The CDR3 nucleotides read TGTGCCACCAGCAGAGCTCGGCTCCCACGAGGGTCTTGTGGCTACACCTTC. It specifies CATSRARLPRGSCGYTF.

This chain links TRBV7-2 with TRBJ2-3; a weak D match, TRBD1 (6 bases). There are 13 residues in the CDR3. V lost 5 bases to trimming and J lost 5 bases, with 11 bases between them. Germline-derived CDR1 and CDR2 are SGHTA and FQGNSA. CDR3 nucleotide sequence: TGTGCCAGCAGCACTGAGGGGGAAGATACGCAGTATTTT. This codes for CASSTEGEDTQYF.

This clone was seen just once. V is TRBV4-1 and J is TRBJ2-3; D ambiguous. CDR1 is MGHRA, CDR2 YSYEKL, per germline. Trimming took off 0 bases at V and 10 bases at J, with 11 bases between the two ends. The CDR3 has 13 residues. The CDR3 loop is CASSQDFSGPQYF. CDR3 in DNA: TGCGCCAGCAGCCAAGATTTCTCAGGCCCGCAGTATTTT.

The table lists this clone with a few counts. The chain links TRBV4-3 to TRBJ2-7, with TRBD2 identical over 8 bases. The CDR3 spans 17 residues. The ends lost 0 bases at V and 3 bases at J; junction bases unmatched: 10. CDR1 and CDR2 (germline): LGHNA, YSLEER. The CDR3 DNA is TGCGCCAGCAGCCAAGATATTACTAGCGGACGCCTCTACGAGCAGTACTTC. Its translation is CASSQDITSGRLYEQYF.

The V and J genes are TRBV25-1 and TRBJ1-5, with TRBD1 matching over 9 bases. The length of the CDR3 is 18 residues. In germline, CDR1 is MGHDK, CDR2 SYGVNS. Unmatched junction bases numbered 13, after V lost 2 bases and J lost 5 bases. The CDR3 DNA follows: TGTGCCAGCAGTGAAGCCGGGACAGGGAGAGAAGGGGATCAGCCCCAGCATTTT. This gives the protein CASSEAGTGREGDQPQHF. Supplemented by reference TRBV25-1 and TRBJ1-5, the full variable domain reads EADIYQTPRYLVIGTGKKITLECSQTMGHDKMYWYQQDPGMELHLIHYSYGVNSTEKGDLSSESTVSRIRTEHFPLTLESARPSHTSQYLCASSEAGTGREGDQPQHFGDGTRLSIL.

The chain links TRBV10-3 to TRBJ2-1; 7 bases line up with TRBD2. In germline, CDR1 is ENHRY, CDR2 SYGVKD. The V gene end was trimmed by 8 bases and the J gene end by 9 bases; junction bases not matched to a gene: 4. This CDR3 is built from 11 residues. DNA of the CDR3: TGTGCCATCCGGGGGGTCAGTGAGCAGTTCTTC. Translation: CAIRGVSEQFF.

V is TRBV15 and J is TRBJ2-2, with 13 nucleotides matching TRBD2. The CDR3 is 17 amino acids. CDR1 is LNHNV and CDR2 is YYDKDF in the germline V gene (reference sequence). V dropped 6 bases and J dropped 7; count of bases not matched to a gene: 11. The CDR3 loop reads CATRAELAGGPGGELFF. CDR3 nucleotide sequence: TGTGCCACCAGGGCGGAACTAGCGGGAGGGCCCGGCGGGGAGCTGTTTTTT.

The table lists this clone with a count of one. The chain joins TRBV6-6 to TRBJ2-3; no reliable D call. The CDR3 has 14 residues. Germline V gives CDR1 MNHNY, CDR2 SVGAGI (reference sequence). Trimming left V 2 bases short and J 2 bases short, with 8 bases between. CDR3 amino acids: CASSYDLATDTQYF. CDR3 in DNA: TGTGCCAGCAGTTACGATCTGGCCACAGATACGCAGTATTTT.